These T cell receptor beta chains were read from a single sample in a study of PD-L1 blockade in urothelial cancer. The method was immunoSEQ multiplex PCR; TCRdb's version includes in-frame clones alone and lacks a portion of them. The sample carries 40,000 to 60,000 clones, approximately 79% recorded once. The sample was PBMCs, taken around atezolizumab (anti-PD-L1) treatment. The receptors stem from a man between 65 and 80 years old with urothelial cancer. Both conserved end residues are part of each CDR3. The D gene is left open where the match is weak.

cdr3_aa: CASSYSSEGRGQFF
v_call: TRBV6-6
d_call: NA

cdr3_aa: CASSLGTQNQPQHF
v_call: TRBV5-6
d_call: NA

cdr3_aa: CASSSPRQGMYTF
v_call: TRBV7-9
d_call: TRBD1

cdr3_aa: CASSTGQFNEQFF
v_call: TRBV19
d_call: NA

cdr3_aa: CASSYGGNTIYF
v_call: TRBV6-5
d_call: NA

cdr3_aa: CASSLRQGANEQYF
v_call: TRBV7-2
d_call: TRBD1

cdr3_aa: CASSLEAPPYEQYF
v_call: TRBV5-7
d_call: NA

cdr3_aa: CASRTTGANYGYTF
v_call: TRBV6-1
d_call: TRBD1

cdr3_aa: CAWKSADGVQYF
v_call: TRBV30
d_call: NA

cdr3_aa: CASIQGASTGELFF
v_call: TRBV5-1
d_call: TRBD1

cdr3_aa: CSVFLGTSPEQYF
v_call: TRBV29-1
d_call: NA

cdr3_aa: CASSETASRGLQETQYF
v_call: TRBV6-1
d_call: NA

cdr3_aa: CASSSRDRVSEQYF
v_call: TRBV5-1
d_call: TRBD1

cdr3_aa: CASSDGQGGNYGYTF
v_call: TRBV19
d_call: TRBD1

cdr3_aa: CASSYSAGGTGNTIYF
v_call: TRBV5-1
d_call: NA

cdr3_aa: CASSPSPGQPQHF
v_call: TRBV19
d_call: NA

cdr3_aa: CASSLGRTSPLHF
v_call: TRBV7-3
d_call: NA

cdr3_aa: CASTPRGTGGDPLHF
v_call: TRBV6-6
d_call: TRBD1

cdr3_aa: CASSTGGLADLAKNIQYF
v_call: TRBV2
d_call: TRBD2

cdr3_aa: CASRVDRVGAYEQYF
v_call: TRBV2
d_call: TRBD1

cdr3_aa: CASSLYGTGKAFF
v_call: TRBV27
d_call: TRBD1

cdr3_aa: CASSVGSGGKTYNEQFF
v_call: TRBV9
d_call: TRBD2

cdr3_aa: CASSPLDGNTIYF
v_call: TRBV7-8
d_call: NA

cdr3_aa: CASSESQDPWNGYTF
v_call: TRBV10-2
d_call: NA

cdr3_aa: CASSDTGRETQYF
v_call: TRBV19
d_call: NA

cdr3_aa: CSARETYEQYF
v_call: TRBV20-1
d_call: NA

cdr3_aa: CASSPTGNYGYTF
v_call: TRBV6-1
d_call: NA

cdr3_aa: CASSPTGLSTDTQYF
v_call: TRBV27
d_call: NA

cdr3_aa: CASSSGSLAGEEQFF
v_call: TRBV5-1
d_call: TRBD2

cdr3_aa: CASSTSAYTEAFF
v_call: TRBV6-6
d_call: NA

cdr3_aa: CSVGEGQPNTEAFF
v_call: TRBV29-1
d_call: TRBD1

cdr3_aa: CASSQGFGQGLSGANVLTF
v_call: TRBV4-3
d_call: TRBD1

cdr3_aa: CASASTGTEETQYF
v_call: TRBV12-5
d_call: TRBD1

cdr3_aa: CASRYRDTEAFF
v_call: TRBV25-1
d_call: NA

cdr3_aa: CAWSRGTGNQPQHF
v_call: TRBV30
d_call: NA

cdr3_aa: CASSPAGGTDTQYF
v_call: TRBV7-3
d_call: NA

cdr3_aa: CASSSGTSGASYEQYF
v_call: TRBV7-9
d_call: TRBD2

cdr3_aa: CASSPGDRGYEKLFF
v_call: TRBV28
d_call: TRBD1

cdr3_aa: CASSFGLAGDTGELFF
v_call: TRBV7-9
d_call: TRBD2

cdr3_aa: CASSSEVDSPLHF
v_call: TRBV5-4
d_call: NA

cdr3_aa: CASSQDLLPDTQYF
v_call: TRBV14
d_call: NA

cdr3_aa: CASSIAGTGAYEQYF
v_call: TRBV19
d_call: TRBD1